These 12 T cell receptor beta chains came from one sample sequenced in a study of molecular identifiers for immune sequencing clone quantification. TCRdb independently ran MiXCR on the PCR reads; one entry per CDR3 protein. The profile shows just under 65,000 distinct CDR3 sequences, about a sixth of them singletons. Sequencing used naive CD8+ T cells from blood, with Jurkat cell RNA spiked in. Stated subset: FACS-sorted CD8+CD4-CCR7+CD45RA+ naive T cells. The receptors were sampled from a human donor in good health. Some libraries in this study had Jurkat cell RNA spiked in.

In regard to this clonotype: A read error may produce the germline difference seen at one junction end. The rearrangement uses TRBV27 and TRBJ2-7; D is unresolved. Germline lookup yields CDR1 MNHEY and CDR2 SMNVEV (reference sequence). The CDR3 loop spans 13 amino acids. As DNA, the CDR3 is TGTGCCAACAGTTTATTCCCCCTCTACGAGCAGTACTTC. Amino acids: CANSLFPLYEQYF.

At least ten counts were recorded for this clonotype. The rearrangement joins TRBV20-1 to TRBJ2-1; 7 nucleotides match TRBD2. CDR3 length: 16 residues. The V segment lost 0 bases and the J segment 5 bases; nucleotides outside the gene matches: 10. Germline CDR1 is DFQATT and CDR2 is SNEGSKA (reference sequence). DNA of the CDR3: TGCAGTGCTAGAGAAACGCATGGACTAGTAGACAATGAGCAGTTCTTC. Translation: CSARETHGLVDNEQFF.

This clonotype was counted at least ten times. The V gene is TRBV12-3 or TRBV12-4, the J gene TRBJ2-5; maybe TRBD1 (6 bases). Trimming stripped 1 base from V and 3 bases from J, with 6 bases between. This CDR3 is 13 amino acids long. In DNA, the CDR3 is TGTGCCAGCAGTTTAGGGACAGAAGAGACCCAGTACTTC. Translated, it gives CASSLGTEETQYF.

This clonotype was counted at least ten times. J is TRBJ1-5 and V is TRBV12-3 or TRBV12-4; D perhaps matches TRBD1 (5 bases). The CDR3 has 14 residues. The V and J ends lost 7 bases and 3 bases respectively, with 13 bases between them. The CDR3 DNA follows: TGTGCCAGCATTAGAACAGGAAACAATCAGCCCCAGCATTTT. It is translated as CASIRTGNNQPQHF.

This clonotype was found many times. The V call is TRBV12-3 or TRBV12-4, the J call TRBJ2-3; 8 bases line up with TRBD1. CDR3 length: 15 amino acids. V shed 5 bases and J 3 bases; nucleotides not matched to a gene: 7. The CDR3 DNA sequence: TGTGCCAGCAGTGATCCGGGACAGGCGACAGATACGCAGTATTTT. Its translation: CASSDPGQATDTQYF.

This clonotype came up many times. This rearrangement joins TRBV6-5 to TRBJ1-2, with TRBD1 as a possible D gene (6 bases). This CDR3 is built from 17 residues. Deletions cut 1 base from V and 3 bases from J, with 18 bases between. Germline V gene sequence: CDR1 MNHEY, CDR2 SVGAGI. The CDR3 is CASSYFQPGENDYGYTF. The DNA for the CDR3 is TGTGCCAGCAGTTACTTTCAACCAGGGGAAAATGACTATGGCTACACCTTC.

Concerning this clonotype itself: A much larger clone is a single base away; this may be a read error. This chain uses TRBV5-1 with TRBJ2-3, with D perhaps matching TRBD1 or TRBD2 (5 bases each). The CDR3 runs 16 residues. Trimming removed 0 bases at V and 2 bases at J, with 13 bases between. Germline V lookup: CDR1 SGHRS, CDR2 YFSETQ. This CDR3 reads CASSLDAGTHTDTQYF. CDR3 coding DNA: TGCGCCAGCAGCTTGGACGCCGGGACCCACACAGATACGCAGTATTTT. Looking up the rest from reference TRBV5-1 and TRBJ2-3 gives the full variable domain: KAGVTQTPRYLIKTRGQQVTLSCSPISGHRSVSWYQQTPGQGLQFLFEYFSETQRNKGNFPGRFSGRQFSNSRSEMNVSTLELGDSALYLCASSLDAGTHTDTQYFGPGTRLTVL.

As regards this clonotype: Compared with germline, one end of the junction differs, possibly owing to a read error. The CDR3 DNA sequence: TGTGCCAGCAGCACATGGACGAGCTCTGGAAACGCCATATATTTT. Residues: CASSTWTSSGNAIYF. The gene calls are TRBV7-2 and TRBJ1-3; the D is unclear. This CDR3 has 15 amino acids. Germline V lookup: CDR1 SGHTA, CDR2 FQGNSA.

In its sample, this clonotype was seen many times. V usage is TRBV29-1 and J usage is TRBJ2-7, with 11 positions matching TRBD2. This CDR3 region has 17 residues. From germline, CDR1 is SQVTM and CDR2 ANQGSEA. With V trimmed by 0 bases and J by 4 bases, 11 bases remained unmatched. This chain's CDR3 is CSVEDGETSGMWYEQYF. CDR3 nucleotides: TGCAGCGTTGAAGATGGGGAGACTAGCGGGATGTGGTACGAGCAGTACTTC.

This clonotype was seen many times. V and J are TRBV19 and TRBJ2-3; possibly TRBD2 for D (5 bases). Between the trimmed V and J ends, which lost 7 bases and 4 bases, there was a span of 21 bases. The CDR3 is made up of 16 amino acids. CDR1 and CDR2 (germline): LNHDA, SQIVND (reference sequence). CDR3 loop: CASNIASTARADTQYF. For the CDR3, the DNA is TGTGCCAGTAACATCGCCAGCACCGCGAGGGCAGATACGCAGTATTTT.

This chain joins TRBV9 and TRBJ1-3, with 9 bases that match TRBD1. The CDR3 is made up of 16 amino acids. J gave up 8 bases and V 3 bases, and 12 bases lay outside the gene matches. The germline gives CDR1 SGDLS, CDR2 YYNGEE. The CDR3 region has the DNA TGTGCCAGCAGCGCCCCTTTCGGGACAGGGTCGGACACCATATATTTT. Protein product: CASSAPFGTGSDTIYF.

This clonotype was seen many times. The chain uses TRBV27 and TRBJ2-4; D possibly corresponds to TRBD2 (5 bases). CDR3 length equals 14 residues. Per germline, CDR1 MNHEY and CDR2 SMNVEV (reference sequence). V was pared by 8 bases and J by 4 bases, with 15 bases between. The chain's CDR3 is CASLSFSGKNIQYF. The CDR3 DNA reads TGTGCCAGCTTGTCCTTCAGCGGAAAAAACATTCAGTACTTC.